The table lists the clone carrying this T cell receptor (beta chain) with a few counts. Its matching antigen is unknown. The CDR3 consists of 11 residues. Germline-derived CDR1 and CDR2 are SGHAT and FQNNGV. V was clipped by 4 bases and J by 5 bases, with 5 bases between them. The naive CD8 population came from CD45RO-negative cells selected for CCR7, without terminally differentiated effector memory CD45RA+ cells. Running of the assay took place at deep level. Produced via immunoSEQ multiplex PCR; TCRdb's table is partial and in-frame only. The top ten clones hold more than 0.95% of a sample with around 2,000,000 clones, approximately 94% of them seen once. This sample stems from a study of shared clonotypes between healthy human individuals. Study results and limitations: Some naive CD4 clonotypes, 4% to 6%, turned up in common across four donors. Memory subsets generally showed lower estimated richness than naive subsets.

This clonotype was sampled from a man aged 18 to 29 in good health. This sequence joins TRBV11-2 and TRBJ2-5; no reliable D call. The sequenced sample consisted of naive CD8+ T cells sorted from blood. The CDR3 is CASSYSETQYF. The CDR3 DNA reads TGTGCCAGCAGCTATTCCGAGACCCAGTACTTC.